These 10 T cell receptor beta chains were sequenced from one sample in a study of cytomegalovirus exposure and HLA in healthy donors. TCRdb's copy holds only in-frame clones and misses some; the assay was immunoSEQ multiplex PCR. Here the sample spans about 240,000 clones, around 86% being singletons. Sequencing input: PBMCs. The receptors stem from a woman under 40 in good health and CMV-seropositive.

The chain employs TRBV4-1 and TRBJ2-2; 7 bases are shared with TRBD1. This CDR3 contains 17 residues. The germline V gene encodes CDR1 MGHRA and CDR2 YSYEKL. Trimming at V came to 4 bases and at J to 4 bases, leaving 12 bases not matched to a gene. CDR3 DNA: TGCGCCAGCAGCCGCAGAGGACAGGATGAGGGCACCGGGGAGCTGTTTTTT. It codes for CASSRRGQDEGTGELFF.

CDR3 in amino acids: CASSSGLTQETQYF. The CDR3 DNA follows: TGTGCCAGCAGCTCCGGACTAACCCAAGAGACCCAGTACTTC. The rearrangement uses TRBV7-2 and TRBJ2-5; tentatively, D is TRBD2 (6 bases). CDR1 is SGHTA, CDR2 FQGNSA, per germline. The CDR3 has 14 residues. V was cut by 4 bases and J by 1 base, with 10 bases left in between.

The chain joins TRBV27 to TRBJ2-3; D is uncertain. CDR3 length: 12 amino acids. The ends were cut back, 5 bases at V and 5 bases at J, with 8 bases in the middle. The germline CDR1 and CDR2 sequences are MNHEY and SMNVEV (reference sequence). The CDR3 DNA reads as TGTGCCAGCAGTCTAACGATAGATACGCAGTATTTT. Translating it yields CASSLTIDTQYF.

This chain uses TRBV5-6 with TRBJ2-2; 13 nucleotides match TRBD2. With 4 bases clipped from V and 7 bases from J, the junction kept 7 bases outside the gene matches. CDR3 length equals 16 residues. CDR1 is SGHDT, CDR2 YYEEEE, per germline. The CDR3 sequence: CASSGGLAGVGGELFF. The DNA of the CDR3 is TGTGCCAGCAGCGGAGGACTAGCGGGAGTTGGCGGGGAGCTGTTTTTT.

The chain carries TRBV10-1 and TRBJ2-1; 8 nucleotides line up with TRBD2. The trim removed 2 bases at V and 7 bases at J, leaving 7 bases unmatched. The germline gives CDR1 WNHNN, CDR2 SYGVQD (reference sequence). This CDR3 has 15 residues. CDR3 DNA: TGCGCCAGCAGTGAGGGGGGCGGGAGGACGAATGAGCAGTTCTTC. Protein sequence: CASSEGGGRTNEQFF.

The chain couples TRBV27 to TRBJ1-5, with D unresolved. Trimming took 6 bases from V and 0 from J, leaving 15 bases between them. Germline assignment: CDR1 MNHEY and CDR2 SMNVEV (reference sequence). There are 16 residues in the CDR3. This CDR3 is CASSPPPGSSNQPQHF. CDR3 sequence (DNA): TGTGCCAGCAGCCCCCCCCCTGGCTCTAGCAATCAGCCCCAGCATTTT.

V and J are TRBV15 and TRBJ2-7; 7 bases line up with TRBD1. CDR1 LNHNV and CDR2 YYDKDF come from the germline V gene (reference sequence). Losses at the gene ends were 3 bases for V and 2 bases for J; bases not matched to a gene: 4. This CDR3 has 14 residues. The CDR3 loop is CATSSERGPYEQYF. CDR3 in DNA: TGTGCCACCAGCAGTGAAAGGGGGCCCTACGAGCAGTACTTC.

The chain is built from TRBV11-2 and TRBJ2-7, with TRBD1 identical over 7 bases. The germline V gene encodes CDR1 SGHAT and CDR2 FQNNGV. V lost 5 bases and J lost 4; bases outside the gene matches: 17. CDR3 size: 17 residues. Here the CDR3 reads CASSPATPTGTKYEQYF. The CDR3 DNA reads TGTGCCAGCAGCCCTGCGACCCCGACAGGGACGAAATACGAGCAGTACTTC.

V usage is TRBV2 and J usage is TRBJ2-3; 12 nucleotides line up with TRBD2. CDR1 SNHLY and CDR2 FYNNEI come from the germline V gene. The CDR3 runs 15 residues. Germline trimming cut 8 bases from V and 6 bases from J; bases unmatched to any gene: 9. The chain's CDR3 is CASGALAGGRDTQYF. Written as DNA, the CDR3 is TGTGCCAGCGGGGCTCTAGCGGGAGGGCGGGATACGCAGTATTTT.

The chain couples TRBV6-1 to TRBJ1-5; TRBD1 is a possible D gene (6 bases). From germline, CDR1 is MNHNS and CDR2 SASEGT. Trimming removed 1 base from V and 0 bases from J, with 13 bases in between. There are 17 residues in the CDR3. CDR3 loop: CASSEGQGYNSNQPQHF. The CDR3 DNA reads TGTGCCAGCAGTGAAGGTCAGGGGTACAATAGCAATCAGCCCCAGCATTTT.